The 28 T cell receptor beta chains presented below share a single source sample, sequenced in a study of shared clonotypes between healthy human individuals. TCRdb keeps only in-frame clones here, not all; method: immunoSEQ multiplex PCR. The table includes 2,100,000 or so clones, approximately 95% detected once. The sequencing sample was made of naive CD4+ T cells sorted from blood. Documented subset: CD45RA+ positively selected. Every receptor here comes from a young man in good health.

This chain connects TRBV19 to TRBJ1-5; D perhaps matches TRBD1 (5 bases). Germline assignment: CDR1 LNHDA and CDR2 SQIVND (reference sequence). The V end was cut by 8 bases, the J end by 3 bases, with 20 bases between. The CDR3 is 16 residues long. The CDR3 coding sequence is TGTGCCAGTTCCCCTGGATCTGAAGGGGCCAATCAGCCCCAGCATTTT. As protein: CASSPGSEGANQPQHF.

V gene TRBV5-4 combines with J gene TRBJ2-3; D is unresolved. The CDR3 loop spans 15 amino acids. Trimming cost V 0 bases and J 1 base, with 9 bases left between them. Germline V gene sequence: CDR1 SGHNT, CDR2 YYREEE (reference sequence). CDR3 coding DNA: TGTGCCAGCAGCTTGGCCTTAGGAGGCACAGATACGCAGTATTTT. Translating gives CASSLALGGTDTQYF.

This rearrangement joins TRBV6-1 to TRBJ1-5; D is undetermined. The CDR3 contains 14 residues. Germline assignment: CDR1 MNHNS and CDR2 SASEGT. V lost 1 base, J lost 11 bases, and 15 bases lay in between. CDR3 in DNA: TGTGCCAGCAGTGAAGGTACGCCCCAGGAGACCCAGCATTTT. Amino acids: CASSEGTPQETQHF.

The chain joins TRBV30 to TRBJ2-2; D may be TRBD2 (5 bases). This CDR3 spans 13 amino acids. Trimming removed 6 bases from V and 6 bases from J, with 14 bases in between. In germline, CDR1 is GTSNPN, CDR2 SVGIG (reference sequence). This CDR3 is CACVLDIPGELFF. The CDR3 region has the DNA TGTGCCTGCGTACTAGATATCCCCGGGGAGCTGTTTTTT.

Worth noting for this clone: Other DNA sequences of this sample code for an identical CDR3. This chain uses TRBV5-1 with TRBJ2-2; D perhaps matches TRBD1 (6 bases). Germline V gene lookup returns CDR1 SGHRS and CDR2 YFSETQ. The CDR3 spans 15 residues. V shed 3 bases and J shed 0 bases, with 9 bases lying between them. DNA for the CDR3: TGCGCCAGCAGCTGGGGGCAGCCGAACACCGGGGAGCTGTTTTTT. This codes for CASSWGQPNTGELFF.

The chain has TRBV10-1 and TRBJ2-3, with D maybe TRBD1 (6 bases). Trimming removed 8 bases at V and 2 bases at J, with 11 bases between. The CDR3 loop spans 13 amino acids. Germline V gene lookup returns CDR1 WNHNN and CDR2 SYGVQD (reference sequence). CDR3 protein: CASSTGYTDTQYF. DNA of the CDR3: TGCGCCAGCTCAACAGGGTACACAGATACGCAGTATTTT.

J is TRBJ2-2 and V is TRBV19, with 8 bases aligning to TRBD2. V gave up 10 bases and J gave up 5 bases; unmatched junction bases: 15. Germline V gene sequence: CDR1 LNHDA, CDR2 SQIVND (reference sequence). This CDR3 has 16 amino acids. CDR3: CATNLGAGVTTGELFF. The DNA of the CDR3 is TGTGCCACTAACTTAGGAGCGGGGGTGACAACCGGGGAGCTGTTTTTT.

As to this clone: Other DNA sequences in the sample encode the same CDR3. The chain combines TRBV30 with TRBJ1-5; 7 bases are shared with TRBD1. Losses at the gene ends were 2 bases for V and 4 bases for J; bases not matched to a gene: 2. The CDR3 sequence is 13 residues long. From germline, CDR1 is GTSNPN and CDR2 SVGIG (reference sequence). CDR3 protein: CAWSSTGNQPQHF. In DNA form, the CDR3 reads TGTGCCTGGAGTTCGACAGGGAATCAGCCCCAGCATTTT.

The chain uses TRBV11-2 and TRBJ1-5; tentatively, D is TRBD1 (5 bases). V lost 3 bases and J 3 bases, leaving 12 bases between the germline ends. The CDR3 extends over 15 amino acids. The germline CDR1 and CDR2 sequences are SGHAT and FQNNGV. The CDR3 DNA reads TGTGCCAGCAGCTTGTCGGGGGGAAACAATCAGCCCCAGCATTTT. Residues: CASSLSGGNNQPQHF.

This chain links TRBV27 with TRBJ1-5; 8 bases align to TRBD1. The ends lost 4 bases at V and 6 bases at J; junction bases unmatched: 11. This CDR3 comprises 16 residues. The germline V gene has CDR1 MNHEY and CDR2 SMNVEV (reference sequence). In DNA, the CDR3 is TGTGCCAGCAGTTCCACAGGGGGAGGGCTCGGTCAGCCCCAGCATTTT. Its protein product is CASSSTGGGLGQPQHF.

The sample holds a few counts of this clone. The chain carries TRBV20-1 and TRBJ1-2; no reliable D call. This CDR3 contains 10 residues. Germline CDR1 is DFQATT and CDR2 is SNEGSKA (reference sequence). V lost 5 bases and J 8 bases, leaving 9 bases between the germline ends. CDR3 DNA: TGCAGTGCTCCTCGGGAGGGCTACACCTTC. Translating it yields CSAPREGYTF.

The rearrangement joins TRBV6-5 to TRBJ1-2, with 11 bases that match TRBD1. The CDR3 is 15 residues long. J lost 3 bases, V lost 6 bases, and 6 bases had no gene match. The germline V gene encodes CDR1 MNHEY and CDR2 SVGAGI. CDR3 DNA sequence: TGTGCCAGCAGCCGGACAGGGGGCGCCGACTATGGCTACACCTTC. Its translation is CASSRTGGADYGYTF.

The CDR3 bases are TGTGCCAGCAGCCGGGTCGGCGGGACTCAAGAGACCCAGTACTTC. Its translation: CASSRVGGTQETQYF. The rearrangement uses TRBV7-2 and TRBJ2-5; perhaps TRBD2 as D (6 bases). V dropped 5 bases and J dropped 2 bases, with 15 bases sitting between them. Germline V lookup: CDR1 SGHTA, CDR2 FQGNSA. The length of the CDR3 is 15 residues.

The V gene is TRBV7-2, the J gene TRBJ1-2; the D is unclear. V gave up 4 bases and J gave up 4 bases, with 16 bases separating them. Germline V gene data show CDR1 as SGHTA and CDR2 as FQGNSA. The CDR3 has 15 residues. This chain's CDR3 is CASSSDRLPGYGYTF. CDR3 nucleotides: TGTGCCAGCAGCTCAGATAGACTGCCCGGCTATGGCTACACCTTC. Looking up the rest from reference TRBV7-2 and TRBJ1-2 gives the full variable domain: GAGVSQSPSNKVTEKGKDVELRCDPISGHTALYWYRQSLGQGLEFLIYFQGNSAPDKSGLPSDRFSAERTGGSVSTLTIQRTQQEDSAVYLCASSSDRLPGYGYTFGSGTRLTVV.

This chain joins TRBV28 and TRBJ2-7; 11 bases match TRBD2. Unmatched junction bases numbered 6, after V lost 4 bases and J lost 1 base. Per germline, CDR1 MDHEN and CDR2 SYDVKM. The CDR3 runs 16 residues. CDR3 nucleotide sequence: TGTGCCAGCAGTTCCGAGACTAGCGGGACTTCCTACGAGCAGTACTTC. This translates into CASSSETSGTSYEQYF. The whole variable domain, filled in from reference TRBV28 and TRBJ2-7, reads DVKVTQSSRYLVKRTGEKVFLECVQDMDHENMFWYRQDPGLGLRLIYFSYDVKMKEKGDIPEGYSVSREKKERFSLILESASTNQTSMYLCASSSETSGTSYEQYFGPGTRLTVT.

J is TRBJ2-7 and V is TRBV10-3; TRBD2 matches at 7 bases. CDR1 and CDR2 (germline): ENHRY, SYGVKD. The trim removed 2 bases at V and 2 bases at J, leaving 9 bases unmatched. The CDR3 sequence is 16 residues long. CDR3 residues: CAISEGGRASPYEQYF. The CDR3 DNA sequence: TGTGCCATCAGTGAGGGGGGGAGGGCCTCCCCCTACGAGCAGTACTTC.

Note on this clone: Other DNA sequences from this sample encode an identical CDR3 as well. The chain joins TRBV7-3 to TRBJ2-2, with D possibly TRBD1 on 5 matching bases. In germline, CDR1 is SGHTA, CDR2 FQGTGA. CDR3 length: 14 amino acids. Between the trimmed V and J ends, which lost 1 base and 8 bases, there was a span of 11 bases. Here the CDR3 DNA reads TGTGCCAGCAGCTTAAACACAGGCGGAGGGGAGCTGTTTTTT. This translates into CASSLNTGGGELFF.

The rearrangement joins TRBV6-5 to TRBJ2-4; D not resolved. The CDR3 spans 14 residues. Germline CDR1 MNHEY, CDR2 SVGAGI. V was clipped by 6 bases and J by 5 bases, with 14 bases between them. The CDR3 spells CASSLAGPQNIQYF. CDR3 bases: TGTGCCAGCAGCCTGGCAGGTCCCCAAAACATTCAGTACTTC.

The chain uses TRBV2 and TRBJ1-1; TRBD1 matches 7 bases. Germline V gene data show CDR1 as SNHLY and CDR2 as FYNNEI. The CDR3 covers 13 residues. The ends lost 7 bases at V and 5 bases at J; junction bases unmatched: 7. The DNA of the CDR3 is TGTGCCAGCAATAGACAGGGTCGGACTGAAGCTTTCTTT. This sequence encodes CASNRQGRTEAFF.

The gene calls are TRBV6-5 and TRBJ2-2; D perhaps matches TRBD1 (5 bases). V was pared by 0 bases and J by 10 bases, with 9 bases between. The germline V gene encodes CDR1 MNHEY and CDR2 SVGAGI. This CDR3 comprises 13 residues. The CDR3 spells CASSYSGRVELFF. CDR3 in DNA: TGTGCCAGCAGTTACTCGGGCAGGGTGGAGCTGTTTTTT.

This clone appeared once. This rearrangement joins TRBV10-3 to TRBJ2-3, with TRBD2 matching over 11 bases. The ends lost 7 bases at V and 2 bases at J; junction bases unmatched: 5. The V gene's germline CDR1 is ENHRY and CDR2 SYGVKD. The CDR3 runs to 15 residues. CDR3 amino acids: CAITQGLAATDTQYF. CDR3 DNA: TGTGCCATCACTCAGGGACTAGCGGCCACAGATACGCAGTATTTT.

The chain is built from TRBV6-5 and TRBJ2-6, with TRBD2 matching 7 bases. CDR3 length equals 14 residues. CDR1 MNHEY and CDR2 SVGAGI come from the germline V gene. J gave up 2 bases and V 11 bases, and 6 bases lay outside the gene matches. The CDR3 region is CAAGERPGANVLTF. In DNA, the CDR3 is TGTGCCGCGGGGGAGCGGCCTGGGGCCAACGTCCTGACTTTC.

This chain joins TRBV18 and TRBJ1-4; D perhaps matches TRBD1 (5 bases). The CDR3 spans 16 residues. V was clipped by 0 bases and J by 7 bases, with 15 bases between them. CDR1 and CDR2 from the germline V gene are KGHSH and LQKENI. The DNA for the CDR3 is TGTGCCAGCTCACCACCGGGAGGCGGGGCCGGTGAAAAACTGTTTTTT. As protein: CASSPPGGGAGEKLFF.

The CDR3 here is CAWSVPILDREAFF. CDR3 coding DNA: TGTGCCTGGAGTGTCCCTATACTGGACAGGGAAGCTTTCTTT. The chain uses TRBV30 and TRBJ1-1; TRBD1 aligns across 7 bases. CDR3 length equals 14 residues. V lost 0 bases and J lost 8; bases outside the gene matches: 9. In germline, CDR1 is GTSNPN, CDR2 SVGIG (reference sequence). Filled out from reference TRBV30 and TRBJ1-1, the complete variable domain reads SQTIHQWPATLVQPVGSPLSLECTVEGTSNPNLYWYRQAAGRGLQLLFYSVGIGQISSEVPQNLSASRPQDRQFILSSKKLLLSDSGFYLCAWSVPILDREAFFGQGTRLTVV.

In regard to this clone: This sample also contains other DNA sequences that code for the same CDR3. The chain carries TRBV18 and TRBJ1-6; 7 nucleotides match TRBD1. CDR1 and CDR2 from the germline V gene are KGHSH and LQKENI. CDR3 length: 15 residues. Unmatched junction bases numbered 0, after V lost 4 bases and J lost 0 bases. The CDR3 sequence is CASSRDSSYNSPLHF. In DNA form, the CDR3 reads TGTGCCAGCTCACGGGACAGCTCCTATAATTCACCCCTCCACTTT.

V and J are TRBV6-5 and TRBJ1-5, with D maybe TRBD1 (6 bases). This CDR3 region has 14 residues. In germline, CDR1 is MNHEY, CDR2 SVGAGI. V was pared by 6 bases and J by 4 bases, with 13 bases between. The CDR3 coding sequence is TGTGCCAGCAGCCGCGGGACAAATAATCAGCCCCAGCATTTT. Translating it yields CASSRGTNNQPQHF.

About this clone itself: Other DNA sequences in this specimen translate into the identical CDR3. This sequence joins TRBV9 and TRBJ2-3, with D uncertain. The germline V gene encodes CDR1 SGDLS and CDR2 YYNGEE. V lost 2 bases, J lost 0 bases, and 4 bases lay in between. The CDR3 is made up of 13 amino acids. This CDR3 is CASSVTSTDTQYF. CDR3 bases: TGTGCCAGCAGCGTGACTAGCACAGATACGCAGTATTTT.

The genes are TRBV5-1 and TRBJ1-2; 8 nucleotides agree with TRBD1. Germline V gene data show CDR1 as SGHRS and CDR2 as YFSETQ. This CDR3 is built from 14 residues. The J segment lost 6 bases and the V segment lost 4 bases, leaving 8 bases of the junction unmatched. The CDR3 sequence is CASSPGQGMDGYTF. In nucleotides, the CDR3 is TGCGCCAGCAGCCCCGGACAGGGAATGGATGGCTACACCTTC.